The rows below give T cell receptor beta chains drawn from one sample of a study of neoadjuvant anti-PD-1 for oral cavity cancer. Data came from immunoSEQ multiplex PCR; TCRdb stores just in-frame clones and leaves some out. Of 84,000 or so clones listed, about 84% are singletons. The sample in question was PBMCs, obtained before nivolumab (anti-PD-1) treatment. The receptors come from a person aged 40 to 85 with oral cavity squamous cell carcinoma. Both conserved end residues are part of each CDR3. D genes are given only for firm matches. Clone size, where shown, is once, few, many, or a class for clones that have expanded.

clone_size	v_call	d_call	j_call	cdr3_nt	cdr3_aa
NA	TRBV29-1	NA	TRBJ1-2	TGCAGCGTTGAATCTAACTATGGCTACACCTTC	CSVESNYGYTF
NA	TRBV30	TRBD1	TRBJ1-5	TGTGCCTGGAGTGGGGCGGCAGGGGGACATCGGCAGCCCCAGCATTTT	CAWSGAAGGHRQPQHF
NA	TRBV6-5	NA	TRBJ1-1	TGTGCCAGCAGTAGAGCGAACACTGAAGCTTTCTTT	CASSRANTEAFF
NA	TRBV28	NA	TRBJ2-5	TGTGCCAGCAGTTTAGGGACCCAAGAGACCCAGTACTTC	CASSLGTQETQYF
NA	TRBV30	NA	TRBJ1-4	TGTGCCTGGAGTCCCCGAGGGGAAAAACTGTTTTTT	CAWSPRGEKLFF
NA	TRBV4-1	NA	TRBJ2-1	TGCGCCAGCAGCCAAGATACAAGCGCCTCCTACAATGAGCAGTTCTTC	CASSQDTSASYNEQFF
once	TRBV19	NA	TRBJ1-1	TGTGCCAGTAGTGAGGACGTTCGAAACACTGAAGCTTTCTTT	CASSEDVRNTEAFF
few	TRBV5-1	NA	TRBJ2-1	TGCGCCAGCAGCCTAGGGGACTTTAGCTCCTACAATGAGCAGTTCTTC	CASSLGDFSSYNEQFF
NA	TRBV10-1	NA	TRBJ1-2	TGCGCCAGCAGTGAAGGTTCAGGGAAAGGCTACACCTTC	CASSEGSGKGYTF
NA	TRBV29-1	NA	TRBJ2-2	TGCAGCGCCCGAGGGGGATCGGACACCGGGGAGCTGTTTTTT	CSARGGSDTGELFF
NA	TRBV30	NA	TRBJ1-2	TGTGCCCGGGACGCCCGGGGGATGGGCTACACCTTC	CARDARGMGYTF
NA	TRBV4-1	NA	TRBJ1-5	TGCGCCAGCAGCCAAGTCCCAGATTATCAGCCCCAGCATTTT	CASSQVPDYQPQHF
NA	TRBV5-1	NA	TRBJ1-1	TGCGCCAGCAGCTTGGTCGGCGGAGACACTGAAGCTTTCTTT	CASSLVGGDTEAFF
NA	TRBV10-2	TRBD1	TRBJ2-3	TGCGCCAGCATATCGGACAGGGACCACACAGATACGCAGTATTTT	CASISDRDHTDTQYF
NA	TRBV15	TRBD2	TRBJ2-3	TGTGCCACCAGCCAGGATCGGACTAGCTCCTCAGATACGCAGTATTTT	CATSQDRTSSSDTQYF
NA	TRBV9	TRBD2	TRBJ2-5	TGTGCCAGCAGCGCTAGCGGGAGGGCCGTTGAGACCCAGTACTTC	CASSASGRAVETQYF
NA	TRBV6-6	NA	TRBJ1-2	TGTGCCAGCACCCAGGGGAACTATGGCTACACCTTC	CASTQGNYGYTF
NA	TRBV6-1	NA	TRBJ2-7	TGTGCCAGCGAGGGGGACTTGCTGATCCCTTACGAGCAGTACTTC	CASEGDLLIPYEQYF
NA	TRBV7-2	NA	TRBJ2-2	TGTGCCAGCAGCCATAAACTGGCCCCGCGGGGCGGGGAGCTGTTTTTT	CASSHKLAPRGGELFF
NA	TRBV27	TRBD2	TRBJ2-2	TGTGCCACTCGACTAGCGATTAACACCGGGGAGCTGTTTTTT	CATRLAINTGELFF
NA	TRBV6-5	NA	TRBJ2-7	TGTGCCAGCAGTCACCGTGGGGAGCAGTACTTC	CASSHRGEQYF
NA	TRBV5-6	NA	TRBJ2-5	TGTGCCAGCAGCTTGGGCAGCCAAGAGACCCAGTACTTC	CASSLGSQETQYF
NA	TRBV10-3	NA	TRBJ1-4	TGTGCCATCAAAGAGGCCCCCAGTGAAAAACTGTTTTTT	CAIKEAPSEKLFF
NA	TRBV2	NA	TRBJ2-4	TGTGCCAGCAGTGGACAGGCCGGGGACATTCAGTACTTC	CASSGQAGDIQYF
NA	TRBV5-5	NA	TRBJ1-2	TGTGCCAGCAGCTTGGGGGAGGGCATCTATGGCTACACCTTC	CASSLGEGIYGYTF
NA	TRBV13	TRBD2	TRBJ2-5	TGTGCCAGCAGCAACCGACTAGCGGGAGGCATGGAGACCCAGTACTTC	CASSNRLAGGMETQYF
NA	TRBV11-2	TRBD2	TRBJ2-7	TGTGCCAGCAGCCCCGGGACTAGCGTCTCCTACGAGCAGTACTTC	CASSPGTSVSYEQYF
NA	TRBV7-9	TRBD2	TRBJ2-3	TGTGCCAGCAGCTTAGAGCCAGCGGGATACACAGATACGCAGTATTTT	CASSLEPAGYTDTQYF
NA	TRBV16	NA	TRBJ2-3	TGTGCCAGCAGCGAAACGAGAAGCAGGAGCACAGATACGCAGTATTTT	CASSETRSRSTDTQYF
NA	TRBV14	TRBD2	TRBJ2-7	TGTGCCAGCAGCCAGAATCGACTAGCACTTTCCTACGAGCAGTACTTC	CASSQNRLALSYEQYF
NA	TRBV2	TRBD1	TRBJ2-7	TGTGCCAGCAAGCCGGGACAGGGAACCTACGAGCAGTACTTC	CASKPGQGTYEQYF
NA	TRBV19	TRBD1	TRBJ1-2	TGTGCCAGTAGTGGGGACAGGGGGTTCTATGGCTACACCTTC	CASSGDRGFYGYTF
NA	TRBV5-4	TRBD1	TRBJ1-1	TGTGCCAGCAGCTCCGTCGGGGACAGACCCGAAGCTTTCTTT	CASSSVGDRPEAFF
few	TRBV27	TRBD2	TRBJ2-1	TGTGCCAGCAGTCCGGGACTAGCGGGAGTAAAGGAGCAGTTCTTC	CASSPGLAGVKEQFF
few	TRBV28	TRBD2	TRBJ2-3	TGTGCCAGCAGTGCTAGCGGGAGGGCCTTAACAGATACGCAGTATTTT	CASSASGRALTDTQYF
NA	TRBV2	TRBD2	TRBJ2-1	TGTGCCAGCAGTGTTCGACTAGCGGCTTACAATGAGCAGTTCTTC	CASSVRLAAYNEQFF
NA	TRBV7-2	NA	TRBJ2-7	TGTGCCAGCAGCTTAAGTTCCGAGCAGTACTTC	CASSLSSEQYF
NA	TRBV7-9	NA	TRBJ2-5	TGTGCCAGCAGCCAAACCGGGACACCGGGAGAGACCCAGTACTTC	CASSQTGTPGETQYF
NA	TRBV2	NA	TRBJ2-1	TGTGCCAGCAGTCTGGGGGGCGGGAGCGGTGCTGAGCAGTTCTTC	CASSLGGGSGAEQFF
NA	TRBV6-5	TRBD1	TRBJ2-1	TGTGCCAGCTCGGGCGGGACAGGGGTCCGTGAGCAGTTCTTC	CASSGGTGVREQFF
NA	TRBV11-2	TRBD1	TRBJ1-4	TGTGCCAGCAGCGTGGGACAGGGGTATGAAAAACTGTTTTTT	CASSVGQGYEKLFF
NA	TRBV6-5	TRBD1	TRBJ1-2	TGTGCCAGCAGTCGGACAGGGGGCAACTATGGCTACACCTTC	CASSRTGGNYGYTF
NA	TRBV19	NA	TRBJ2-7	TGTGCCAGTAGTATAGGCCGGGCCTACGAGCAGTACTTC	CASSIGRAYEQYF
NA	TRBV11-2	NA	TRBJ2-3	TGTGCCAGCAGCTTAGAGGTGGCAGATACGCAGTATTTT	CASSLEVADTQYF
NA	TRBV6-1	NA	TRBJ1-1	TGTGCCAGCAGTGAAGCGGGCGGGGAGAACACTGAAGCTTTCTTT	CASSEAGGENTEAFF
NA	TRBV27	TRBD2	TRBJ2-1	TGTGCCAGCATCTCGTCTCGGACTAGCGGGTACAATGAGCAGTTCTTC	CASISSRTSGYNEQFF
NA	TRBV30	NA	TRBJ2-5	TGTGCCTGGAGCCCCCAATGGCGAGAGACCCAGTACTTC	CAWSPQWRETQYF
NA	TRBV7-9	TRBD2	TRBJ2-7	TGTGCCAGCAGCCGGGAGGGCGAGCAGTACTTC	CASSREGEQYF
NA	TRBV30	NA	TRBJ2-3	TGTGCCTGGCAGCTGGGGCGGAGCGCAGATACGCAGTATTTT	CAWQLGRSADTQYF
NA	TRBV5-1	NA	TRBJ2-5	TGCGCCAGCAGCCGGGAAGGGCAAGAGACCCAGTACTTC	CASSREGQETQYF
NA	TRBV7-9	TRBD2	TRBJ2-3	TGTGCCAGCAGCTCCCTTGCGGGAGTTGGCCCAGATACGCAGTATTTT	CASSSLAGVGPDTQYF
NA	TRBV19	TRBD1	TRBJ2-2	TGTGCCAGTAACGAACAGGGGGCCAACACCGGGGAGCTGTTTTTT	CASNEQGANTGELFF